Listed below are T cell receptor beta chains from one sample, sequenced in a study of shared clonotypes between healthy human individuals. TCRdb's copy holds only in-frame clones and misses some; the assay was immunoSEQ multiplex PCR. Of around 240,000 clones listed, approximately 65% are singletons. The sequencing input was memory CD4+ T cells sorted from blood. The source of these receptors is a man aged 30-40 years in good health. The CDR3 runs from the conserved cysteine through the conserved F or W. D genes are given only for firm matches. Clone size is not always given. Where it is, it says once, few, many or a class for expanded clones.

CDR3: CASSLADTQYF; DNA: TGTGCCAGCAGCTTAGCAGATACGCAGTATTTT; V: TRBV11-2; size: few; length: 11; J: TRBJ2-3; D: .
CDR3: CASSQGGTSTEAFF; DNA: TGCGCCAGCAGCCAAGGGGGGACGAGCACTGAAGCTTTCTTT; V: TRBV4-3; size: .; length: 14; J: TRBJ1-1; D: .
CDR3: CASSPHTGFNTEAFF; DNA: TGCGCCAGCAGCCCCCATACAGGTTTTAACACTGAAGCTTTCTTT; V: TRBV4-1; size: .; length: 15; J: TRBJ1-1; D: .
CDR3: CASSLRGLYNEQFF; DNA: TGTGCCAGCAGTCTCAGGGGGCTCTACAATGAGCAGTTCTTC; V: TRBV6-5; size: many; length: 14; J: TRBJ2-1; D: TRBD1
CDR3: CASSQGVGQPQHF; DNA: TGTGCCAGTAGCCAGGGGGTGGGACAGCCCCAGCATTTT; V: TRBV19; size: .; length: 13; J: TRBJ1-5; D: TRBD1
CDR3: CASSLRGANEAFF; DNA: TGTGCCAGCAGCTTGCGGGGGGCTAATGAAGCTTTCTTT; V: TRBV5-4; size: few; length: 13; J: TRBJ1-1; D: .
CDR3: CASSFEVGPQHF; DNA: TGTGCCAGCAGTTTTGAGGTCGGACCCCAGCATTTT; V: TRBV28; size: few; length: 12; J: TRBJ1-5; D: .
CDR3: CASSRTSGYNEQFF; DNA: TGTGCCAGCAGTCGGACTAGCGGCTACAATGAGCAGTTCTTC; V: TRBV7-2; size: .; length: 14; J: TRBJ2-1; D: TRBD2
CDR3: CASSYRTSGRPDTQYF; DNA: TGTGCCAGCAGTTACAGGACTAGCGGGAGGCCAGATACGCAGTATTTT; V: TRBV6-5; size: .; length: 16; J: TRBJ2-3; D: TRBD2
CDR3: CASRDSRDRGETQYF; DNA: TGTGCCAGCAGAGATAGCCGGGACAGGGGAGAGACCCAGTACTTC; V: TRBV6-5; size: .; length: 15; J: TRBJ2-5; D: TRBD1
CDR3: CASSEASGRPGDTQYF; DNA: TGTGCCAGCAGCGAAGCTAGCGGGAGGCCCGGAGATACGCAGTATTTT; V: TRBV7-2; size: .; length: 16; J: TRBJ2-3; D: TRBD2
CDR3: CASSLEGSGANVLTF; DNA: TGTGCCAGCAGCTTGGAGGGCTCTGGGGCCAACGTCCTGACTTTC; V: TRBV5-5; size: few; length: 15; J: TRBJ2-6; D: .
CDR3: CASSFRQNKETQYF; DNA: TGTGCCAGCAGTTTTCGACAGAATAAAGAGACCCAGTACTTC; V: TRBV27; size: .; length: 14; J: TRBJ2-5; D: .
CDR3: CASGGRSEAFF; DNA: TGTGCCAGCGGGGGAAGAAGTGAAGCTTTCTTT; V: TRBV7-9; size: .; length: 11; J: TRBJ1-1; D: .
CDR3: CASSPPRALGGEQYF; DNA: TGTGCCAGCAGTCCTCCCAGGGCCCTGGGGGGCGAGCAGTACTTC; V: TRBV25-1; size: .; length: 15; J: TRBJ2-7; D: .
CDR3: CASSQGRLATYNEQFF; DNA: TGCGCCAGCAGCCAGGGTCGACTAGCGACGTACAATGAGCAGTTCTTC; V: TRBV4-1; size: .; length: 16; J: TRBJ2-1; D: TRBD2
CDR3: CASSDGTGLYNEQFF; DNA: TGTGCCAGCAGCGATGGGACGGGGCTTTACAATGAGCAGTTCTTC; V: TRBV7-3; size: few; length: 15; J: TRBJ2-1; D: .
CDR3: CASSETTGAGQPQHF; DNA: TGTGCCAGCAGTGAAACCACAGGGGCCGGTCAGCCCCAGCATTTT; V: TRBV25-1; size: few; length: 15; J: TRBJ1-5; D: TRBD1